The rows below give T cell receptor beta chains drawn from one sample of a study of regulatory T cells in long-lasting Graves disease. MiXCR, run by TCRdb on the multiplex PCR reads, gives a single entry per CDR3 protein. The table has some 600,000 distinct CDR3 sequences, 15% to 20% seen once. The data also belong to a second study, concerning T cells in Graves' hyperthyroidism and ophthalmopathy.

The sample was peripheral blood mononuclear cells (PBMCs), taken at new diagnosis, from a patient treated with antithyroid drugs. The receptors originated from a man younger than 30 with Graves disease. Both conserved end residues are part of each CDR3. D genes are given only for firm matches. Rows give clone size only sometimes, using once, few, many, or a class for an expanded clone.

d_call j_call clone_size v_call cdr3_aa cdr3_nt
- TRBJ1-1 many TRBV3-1 CASSQGRTDEAFF TGTGCCAGCAGCCAAGGGAGGACGGATGAAGCTTTCTTT
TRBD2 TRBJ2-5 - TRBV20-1 CSARGLAGVSSETQYF TGCAGTGCTAGGGGACTAGCGGGAGTTTCTAGTGAGACCCAGTACTTC
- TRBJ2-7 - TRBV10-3 CAISAPDRPWQYF TGTGCCATCAGTGCGCCTGACAGGCCTTGGCAGTACTTC
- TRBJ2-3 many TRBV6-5 CASSYVRISSTDTQYF TGTGCCAGCAGTTACGTTCGGATATCTAGCACAGATACGCAGTATTTT
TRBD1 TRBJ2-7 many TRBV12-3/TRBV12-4 CASRGAGTGSYEQYF TGTGCCAGCAGGGGGGCCGGGACAGGGTCCTACGAGCAGTACTTC
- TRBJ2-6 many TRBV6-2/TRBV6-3 CASGPDSHSGANVLTF TGTGCCAGCGGCCCGGACAGCCACTCTGGGGCCAACGTCCTGACTTTC
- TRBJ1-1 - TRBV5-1 CASSLAMRGRMNTEAFF TGCGCCAGCAGCTTGGCCATGAGGGGCCGAATGAACACTGAAGCTTTCTTT
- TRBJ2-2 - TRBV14 CASRLTGNTGELFF TGTGCCAGCAGGCTGACAGGGAACACCGGGGAGCTGTTTTTT
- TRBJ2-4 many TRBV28 CASSPPAGNIQYF TGTGCCAGCAGTCCGCCCGCAGGGAACATTCAGTACTTC
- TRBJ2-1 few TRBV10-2 CASRGTFVDEQFF TGCGCCAGCAGAGGGACTTTCGTCGATGAGCAGTTCTTC
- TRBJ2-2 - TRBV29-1 CSVLPRAGELFF TGCAGCGTTCTACCAAGGGCCGGGGAGCTGTTTTTT
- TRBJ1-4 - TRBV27 CASSLEGFPNEKLFF TGTGCCAGCAGCCTAGAGGGGTTTCCTAATGAAAAACTGTTTTTT
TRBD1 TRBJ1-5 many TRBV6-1 CASNEPGQGIQPQHF TGTGCCAGTAATGAACCGGGACAGGGGATTCAGCCCCAGCATTTT
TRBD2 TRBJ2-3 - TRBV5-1 CASSLGTSGASGTDTQYF TGCGCCAGCAGCTTAGGGACTAGCGGGGCCAGCGGCACAGATACGCAGTATTTT
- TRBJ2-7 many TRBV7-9 CASSHPGHNEQYF TGTGCCAGCAGCCACCCGGGACATAACGAGCAGTACTTC